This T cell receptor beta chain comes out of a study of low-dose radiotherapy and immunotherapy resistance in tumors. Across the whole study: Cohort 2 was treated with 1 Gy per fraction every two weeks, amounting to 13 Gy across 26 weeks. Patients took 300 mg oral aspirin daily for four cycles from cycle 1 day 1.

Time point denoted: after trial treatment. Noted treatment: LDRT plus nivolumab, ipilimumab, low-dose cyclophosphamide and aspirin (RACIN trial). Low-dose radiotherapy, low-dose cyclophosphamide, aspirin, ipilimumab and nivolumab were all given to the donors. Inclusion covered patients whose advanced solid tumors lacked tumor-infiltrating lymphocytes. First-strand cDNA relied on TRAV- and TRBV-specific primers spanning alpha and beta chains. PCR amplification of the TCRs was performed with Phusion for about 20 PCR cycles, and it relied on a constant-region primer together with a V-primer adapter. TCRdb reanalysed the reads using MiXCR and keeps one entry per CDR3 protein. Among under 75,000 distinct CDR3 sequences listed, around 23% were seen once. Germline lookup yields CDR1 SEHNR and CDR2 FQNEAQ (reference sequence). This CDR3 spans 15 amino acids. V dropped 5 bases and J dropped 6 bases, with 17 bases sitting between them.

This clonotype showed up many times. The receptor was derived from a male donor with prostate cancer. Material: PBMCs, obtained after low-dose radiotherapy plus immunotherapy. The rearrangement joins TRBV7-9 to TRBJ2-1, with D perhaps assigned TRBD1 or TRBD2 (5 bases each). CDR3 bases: TGTGCCAGCAGCCGGGACGGCCTAGGGACCAATGAGCAGTTCTTC. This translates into CASSRDGLGTNEQFF.